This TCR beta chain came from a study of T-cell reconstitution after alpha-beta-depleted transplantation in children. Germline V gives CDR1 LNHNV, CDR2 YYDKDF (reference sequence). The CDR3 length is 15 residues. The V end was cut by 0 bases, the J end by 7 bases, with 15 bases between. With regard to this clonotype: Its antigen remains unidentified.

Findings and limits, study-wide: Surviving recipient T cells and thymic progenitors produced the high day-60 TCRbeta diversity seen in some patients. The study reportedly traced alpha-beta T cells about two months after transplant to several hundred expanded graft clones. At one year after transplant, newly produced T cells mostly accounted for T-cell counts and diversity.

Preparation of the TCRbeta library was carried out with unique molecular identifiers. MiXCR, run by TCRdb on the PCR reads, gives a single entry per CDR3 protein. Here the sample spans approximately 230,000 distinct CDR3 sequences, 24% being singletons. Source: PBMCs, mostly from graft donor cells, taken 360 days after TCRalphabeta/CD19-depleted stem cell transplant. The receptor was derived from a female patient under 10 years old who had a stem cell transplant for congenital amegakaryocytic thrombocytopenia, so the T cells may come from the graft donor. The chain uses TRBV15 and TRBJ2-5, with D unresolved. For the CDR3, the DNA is TGTGCCACCAGCAGAGATTCGATCCTTGGCGGGACCCAGTACTTC. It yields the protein CATSRDSILGGTQYF.